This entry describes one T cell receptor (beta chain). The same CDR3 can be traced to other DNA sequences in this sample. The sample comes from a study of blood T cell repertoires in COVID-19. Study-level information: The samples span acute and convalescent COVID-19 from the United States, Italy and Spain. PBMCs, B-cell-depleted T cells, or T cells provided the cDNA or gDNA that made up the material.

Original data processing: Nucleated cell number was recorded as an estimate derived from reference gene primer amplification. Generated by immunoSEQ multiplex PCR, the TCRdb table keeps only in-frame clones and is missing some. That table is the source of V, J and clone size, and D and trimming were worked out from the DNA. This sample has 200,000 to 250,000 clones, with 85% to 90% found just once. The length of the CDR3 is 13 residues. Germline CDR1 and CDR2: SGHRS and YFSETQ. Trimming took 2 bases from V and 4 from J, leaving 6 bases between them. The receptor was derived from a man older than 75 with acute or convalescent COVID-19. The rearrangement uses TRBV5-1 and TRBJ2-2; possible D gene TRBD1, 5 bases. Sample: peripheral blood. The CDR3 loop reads CASSLGATGELFF. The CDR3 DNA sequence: TGCGCCAGCAGCTTAGGGGCCACCGGGGAGCTGTTTTTT. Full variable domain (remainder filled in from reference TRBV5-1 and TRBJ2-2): KAGVTQTPRYLIKTRGQQVTLSCSPISGHRSVSWYQQTPGQGLQFLFEYFSETQRNKGNFPGRFSGRQFSNSRSEMNVSTLELGDSALYLCASSLGATGELFFGEGSRLTVL.